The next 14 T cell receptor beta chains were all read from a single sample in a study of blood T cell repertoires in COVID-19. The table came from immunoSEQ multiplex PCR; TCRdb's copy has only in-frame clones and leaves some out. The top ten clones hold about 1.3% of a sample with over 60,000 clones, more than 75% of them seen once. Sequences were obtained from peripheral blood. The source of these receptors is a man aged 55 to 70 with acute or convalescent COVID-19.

CDR3 residues: CASSRGAGQGARRQPQHF. The CDR3 nucleotides read TGTGCCAGCAGCCGGGGGGCGGGACAGGGGGCGCGAAGGCAGCCCCAGCATTTT. The rearrangement links TRBV5-6 to TRBJ1-5, with 12 nucleotides matching TRBD1. The CDR3 totals 18 residues. Germline V lookup: CDR1 SGHDT, CDR2 YYEEEE. J gave up 7 bases and V 4 bases, and 15 bases lay outside the gene matches.

Here the CDR3 DNA reads TGCGCCAGCAGCACAGAGCGGGGCACAGATACGCAGTATTTT. Translating gives CASSTERGTDTQYF. The chain uses TRBV10-1 and TRBJ2-3; D is possibly TRBD2 (6 bases). V lost 6 bases, J lost 1 base, and 11 bases lay in between. Germline assignment: CDR1 WNHNN and CDR2 SYGVQD (reference sequence). This CDR3 has 14 amino acids.

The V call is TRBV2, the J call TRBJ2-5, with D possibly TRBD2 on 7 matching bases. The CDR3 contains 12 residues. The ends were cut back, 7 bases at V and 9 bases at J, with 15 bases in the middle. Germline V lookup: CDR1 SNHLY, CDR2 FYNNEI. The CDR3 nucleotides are TGTGCCAGCATTTACGGGGAGGGGGCCCAGTACTTC. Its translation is CASIYGEGAQYF. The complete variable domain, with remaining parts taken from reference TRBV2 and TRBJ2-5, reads EPEVTQTPSHQVTQMGQEVILRCVPISNHLYFYWYRQILGQKVEFLVSFYNNEISEKSEIFDDQFSVERPDGSNFTLKIRSTKLEDSAMYFCASIYGEGAQYFGPGTRLLVL.

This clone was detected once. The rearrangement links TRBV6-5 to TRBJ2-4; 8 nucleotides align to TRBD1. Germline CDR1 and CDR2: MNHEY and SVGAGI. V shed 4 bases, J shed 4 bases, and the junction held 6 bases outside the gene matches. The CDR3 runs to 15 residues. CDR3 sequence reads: CASSLGQGDKNIQYF. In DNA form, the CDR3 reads TGTGCCAGCAGTTTAGGACAGGGCGATAAAAACATTCAGTACTTC.

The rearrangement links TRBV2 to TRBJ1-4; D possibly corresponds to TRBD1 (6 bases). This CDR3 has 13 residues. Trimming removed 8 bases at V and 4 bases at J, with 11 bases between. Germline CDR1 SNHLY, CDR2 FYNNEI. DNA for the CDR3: TGTGCCAGCCAAGGACAGTATAATGAAAAACTGTTTTTT. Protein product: CASQGQYNEKLFF. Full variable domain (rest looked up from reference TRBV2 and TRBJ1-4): EPEVTQTPSHQVTQMGQEVILRCVPISNHLYFYWYRQILGQKVEFLVSFYNNEISEKSEIFDDQFSVERPDGSNFTLKIRSTKLEDSAMYFCASQGQYNEKLFFGSGTQLSVL.

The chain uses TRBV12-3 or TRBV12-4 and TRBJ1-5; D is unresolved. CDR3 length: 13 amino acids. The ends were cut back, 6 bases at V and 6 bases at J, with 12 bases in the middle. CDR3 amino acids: CASSPRESQPQHF. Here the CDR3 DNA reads TGTGCCAGCAGCCCTCGGGAGAGTCAGCCCCAGCATTTT.

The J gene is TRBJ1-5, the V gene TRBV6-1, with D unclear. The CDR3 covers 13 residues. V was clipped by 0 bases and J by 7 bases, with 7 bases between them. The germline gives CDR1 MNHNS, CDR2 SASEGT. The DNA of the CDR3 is TGTGCCAGCAGTGAAGCGTTATTCCAGCCCCAGCATTTT. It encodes CASSEALFQPQHF.

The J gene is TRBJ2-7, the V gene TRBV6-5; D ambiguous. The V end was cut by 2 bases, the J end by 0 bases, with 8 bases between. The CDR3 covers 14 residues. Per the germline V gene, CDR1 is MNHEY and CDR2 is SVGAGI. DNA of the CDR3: TGTGCCAGCAGTTACACCCAGCGCTCCTACGAGCAGTACTTC. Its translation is CASSYTQRSYEQYF.

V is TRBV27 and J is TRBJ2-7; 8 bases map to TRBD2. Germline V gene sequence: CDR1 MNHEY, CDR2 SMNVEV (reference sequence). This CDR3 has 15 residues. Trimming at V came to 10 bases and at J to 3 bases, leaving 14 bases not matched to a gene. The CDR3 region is CATTWGGGGNYEQYF. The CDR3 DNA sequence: TGTGCCACCACATGGGGAGGCGGGGGGAACTACGAGCAGTACTTC.

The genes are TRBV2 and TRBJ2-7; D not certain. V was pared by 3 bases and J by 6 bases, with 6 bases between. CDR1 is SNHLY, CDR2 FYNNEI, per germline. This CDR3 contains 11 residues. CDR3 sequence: CASSDPIEQYF. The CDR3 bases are TGTGCCAGCAGTGACCCTATCGAGCAGTACTTC.

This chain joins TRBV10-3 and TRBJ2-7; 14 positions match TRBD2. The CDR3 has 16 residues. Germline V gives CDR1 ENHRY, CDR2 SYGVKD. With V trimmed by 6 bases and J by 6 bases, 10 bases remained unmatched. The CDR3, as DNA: TGTGCCATCAGCGAACCGGGACTAGCGGGGGAAGGCGAGCAGTACTTC. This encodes CAISEPGLAGEGEQYF.

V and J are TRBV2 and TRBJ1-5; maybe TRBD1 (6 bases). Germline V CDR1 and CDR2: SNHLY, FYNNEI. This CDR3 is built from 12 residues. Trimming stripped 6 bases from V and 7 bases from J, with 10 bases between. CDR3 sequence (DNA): TGTGCCAGCAGGCACAGGGAGCAGCCCCAGCATTTT. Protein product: CASRHREQPQHF.

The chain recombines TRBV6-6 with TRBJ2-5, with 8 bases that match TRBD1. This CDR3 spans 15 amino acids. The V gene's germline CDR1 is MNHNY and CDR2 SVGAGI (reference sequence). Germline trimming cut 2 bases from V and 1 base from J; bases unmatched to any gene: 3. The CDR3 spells CASSYPGQGQETQYF. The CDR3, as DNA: TGTGCCAGCAGTTACCCTGGACAGGGCCAAGAGACCCAGTACTTC.

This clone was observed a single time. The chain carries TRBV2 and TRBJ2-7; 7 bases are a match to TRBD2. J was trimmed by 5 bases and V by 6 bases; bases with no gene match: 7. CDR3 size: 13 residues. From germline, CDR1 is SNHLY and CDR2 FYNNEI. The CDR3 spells CASSLGAGDEQYF. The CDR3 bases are TGTGCCAGCAGCCTCGGGGCGGGGGACGAGCAGTACTTC. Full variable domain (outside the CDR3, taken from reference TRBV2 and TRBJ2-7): EPEVTQTPSHQVTQMGQEVILRCVPISNHLYFYWYRQILGQKVEFLVSFYNNEISEKSEIFDDQFSVERPDGSNFTLKIRSTKLEDSAMYFCASSLGAGDEQYFGPGTRLTVT.